This T cell receptor beta chain stems from a study of blood T cell repertoires in COVID-19. About the research overall: Some COVID-19 samples were acute and others convalescent; all came from the United States, Italy and Spain.

Authors' data handling: Amplified reference gene primers provided the basis for estimating nucleated cell counts. Libraries were prepared by immunoSEQ multiplex PCR; TCRdb keeps only in-frame clonotypes and omits some of them. That table supplies the V and J calls and clone size; D and trimming were determined from the DNA. Here the sample spans some 350,000 clones, 80% to 90% being singletons. The TCR originated in a man aged 25 to 40 with active or convalescent COVID-19. Material: peripheral blood.

The CDR3 here is CAWSSLRGNYGYTF. The CDR3 nucleotides are TGTGCCTGGAGTTCATTACGAGGGAACTATGGCTACACCTTC. The V gene is TRBV30, the J gene TRBJ1-2, with D uncertain. The ends were cut back, 2 bases at V and 2 bases at J, with 12 bases in the middle. Germline V lookup: CDR1 GTSNPN, CDR2 SVGIG (reference sequence). The CDR3 consists of 14 residues.